This entry describes one T cell receptor (beta chain). No antigen is known for it. TCRdb's copy holds only in-frame clones and misses some; the assay was immunoSEQ multiplex PCR. The sample carries roughly 460,000 clones, around 89% recorded once. This entry belongs to a study of Ad26.COV2.S vaccination and SARS-CoV-2 variants. Study outcomes and limitations: Responses of spike-specific T cells (both CD8+ and CD4+) reportedly showed substantial breadth after vaccination. Placebo recipients and vaccine recipients were similar in non-spike TCR breadth.

This CDR3 comprises 16 residues. Deletions cut 3 bases from V and 3 bases from J, with 16 bases between. The germline CDR1 and CDR2 sequences are SGDLS and YYNGEE. Treatment defined: some 20 received Ad26.COV2.S at low or high dose, single or two shots; five or six received placebo; per-sample allocation not given. Samples came from day 63 after the first vaccine or placebo injection. This material consisted of peripheral blood, taken in a trial of Ad26.COV2.S vaccine versus placebo. The chain recombines TRBV9 with TRBJ1-3, with D possibly TRBD1 on 6 matching bases. The receptor was isolated from a person aged 18 to 59 who received the Ad26.COV2.S COVID-19 vaccine or a placebo. Here the CDR3 reads CASSASGGRIGNTIYF. CDR3 nucleotides: TGTGCCAGCAGCGCCTCGGGGGGGCGCATTGGAAACACCATATATTTT.